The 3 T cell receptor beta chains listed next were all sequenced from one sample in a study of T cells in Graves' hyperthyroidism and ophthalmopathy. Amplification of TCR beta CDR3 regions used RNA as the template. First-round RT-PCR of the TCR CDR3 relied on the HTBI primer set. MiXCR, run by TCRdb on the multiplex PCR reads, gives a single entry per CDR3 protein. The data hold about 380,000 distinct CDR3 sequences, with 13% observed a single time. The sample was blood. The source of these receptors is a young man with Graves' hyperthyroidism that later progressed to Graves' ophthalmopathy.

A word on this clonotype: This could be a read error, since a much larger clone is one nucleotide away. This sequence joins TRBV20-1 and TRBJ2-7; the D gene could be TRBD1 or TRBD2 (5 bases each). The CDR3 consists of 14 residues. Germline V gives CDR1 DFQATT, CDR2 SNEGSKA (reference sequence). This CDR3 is CGALPGDPRDEQYF. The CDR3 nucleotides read TGCGGTGCTCTCCCCGGGGACCCCAGGGACGAGCAGTACTTC.

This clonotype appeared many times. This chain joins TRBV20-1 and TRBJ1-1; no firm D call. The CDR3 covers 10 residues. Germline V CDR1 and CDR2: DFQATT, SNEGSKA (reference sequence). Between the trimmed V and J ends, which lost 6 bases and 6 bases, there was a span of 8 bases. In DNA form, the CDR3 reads TGCAGTGCCAGGTGGGCTGAAGCTTTCTTT. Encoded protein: CSARWAEAFF.

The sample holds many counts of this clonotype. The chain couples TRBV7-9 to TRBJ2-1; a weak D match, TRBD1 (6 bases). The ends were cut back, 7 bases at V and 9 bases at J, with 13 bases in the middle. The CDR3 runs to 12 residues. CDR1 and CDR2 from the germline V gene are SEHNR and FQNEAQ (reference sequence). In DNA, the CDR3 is TGTGCCAGCAACGACCGGACAGTTGAGCAGTTCTTC. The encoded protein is CASNDRTVEQFF.